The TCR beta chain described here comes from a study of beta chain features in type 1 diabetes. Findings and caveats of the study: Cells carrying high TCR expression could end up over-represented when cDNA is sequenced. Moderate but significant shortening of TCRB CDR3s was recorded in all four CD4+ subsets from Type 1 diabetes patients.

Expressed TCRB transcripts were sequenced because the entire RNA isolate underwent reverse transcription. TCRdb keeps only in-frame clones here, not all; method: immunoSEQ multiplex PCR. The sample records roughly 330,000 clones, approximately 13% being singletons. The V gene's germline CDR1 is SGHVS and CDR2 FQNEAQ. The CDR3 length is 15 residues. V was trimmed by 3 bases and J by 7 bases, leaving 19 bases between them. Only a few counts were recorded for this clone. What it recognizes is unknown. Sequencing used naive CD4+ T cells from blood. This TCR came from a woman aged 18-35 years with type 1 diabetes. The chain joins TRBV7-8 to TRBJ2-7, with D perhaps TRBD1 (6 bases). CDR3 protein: CASSFGAGVPWEQYF. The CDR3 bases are TGTGCCAGCAGCTTCGGGGCAGGGGTCCCCTGGGAGCAGTACTTC.